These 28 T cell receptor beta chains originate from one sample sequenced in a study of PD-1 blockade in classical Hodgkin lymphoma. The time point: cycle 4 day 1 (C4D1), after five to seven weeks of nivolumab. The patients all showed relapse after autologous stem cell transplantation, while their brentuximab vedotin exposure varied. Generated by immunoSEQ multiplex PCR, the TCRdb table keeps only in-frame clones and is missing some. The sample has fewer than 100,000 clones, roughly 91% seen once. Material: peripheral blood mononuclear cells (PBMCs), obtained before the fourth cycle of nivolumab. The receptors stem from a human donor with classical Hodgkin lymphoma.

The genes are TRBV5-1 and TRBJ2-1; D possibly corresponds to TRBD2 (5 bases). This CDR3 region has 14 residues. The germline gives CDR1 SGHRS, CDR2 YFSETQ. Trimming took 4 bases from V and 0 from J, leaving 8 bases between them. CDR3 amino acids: CASSIDYSYNEQFF. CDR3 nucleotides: TGCGCCAGCAGCATCGACTACTCCTACAATGAGCAGTTCTTC.

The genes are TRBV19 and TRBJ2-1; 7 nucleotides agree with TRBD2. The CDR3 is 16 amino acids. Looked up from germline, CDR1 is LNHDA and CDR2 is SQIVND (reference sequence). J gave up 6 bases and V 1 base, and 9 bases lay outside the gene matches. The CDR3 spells CASSIGGGSHFNEQFF. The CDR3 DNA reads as TGTGCCAGTAGTATAGGGGGCGGGAGCCACTTCAATGAGCAGTTCTTC.

The CDR3 DNA reads as TGCGCCAGCAGCTTGGGAAGGGACAGGTCCACTGAAGCTTTCTTT. Translated: CASSLGRDRSTEAFF. The rearrangement joins TRBV5-1 to TRBJ1-1, with 8 bases identical to TRBD1. The CDR3 sequence is 15 residues long. Germline V gene data show CDR1 as SGHRS and CDR2 as YFSETQ. Trimming cost V 0 bases and J 4 bases; bases outside gene matches: 5.

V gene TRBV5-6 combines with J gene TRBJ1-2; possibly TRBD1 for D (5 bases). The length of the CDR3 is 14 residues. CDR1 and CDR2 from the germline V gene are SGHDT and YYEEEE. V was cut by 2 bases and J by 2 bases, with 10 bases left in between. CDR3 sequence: CASSFGGYNYGYTF. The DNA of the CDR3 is TGTGCCAGCAGCTTCGGGGGGTACAACTATGGCTACACCTTC.

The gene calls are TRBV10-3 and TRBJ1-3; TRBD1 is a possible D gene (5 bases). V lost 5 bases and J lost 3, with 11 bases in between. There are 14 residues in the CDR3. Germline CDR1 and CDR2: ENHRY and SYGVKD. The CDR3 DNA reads TGTGCCATCAGTTGGGGGGGTCTTGGAAACACCATATATTTT. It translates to CAISWGGLGNTIYF.

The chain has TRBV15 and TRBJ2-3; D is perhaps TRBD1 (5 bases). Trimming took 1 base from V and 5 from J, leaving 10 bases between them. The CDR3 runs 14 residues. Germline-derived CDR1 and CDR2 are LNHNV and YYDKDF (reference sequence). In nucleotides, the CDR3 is TGTGCCACCAGCAGAGGGGGCGCGGAAGATACGCAGTATTTT. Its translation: CATSRGGAEDTQYF.

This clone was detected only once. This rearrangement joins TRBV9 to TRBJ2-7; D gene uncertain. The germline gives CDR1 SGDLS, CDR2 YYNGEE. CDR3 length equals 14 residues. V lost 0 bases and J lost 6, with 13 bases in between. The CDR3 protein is CASSVVTGNGEQYF. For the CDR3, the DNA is TGTGCCAGCAGCGTAGTAACGGGTAACGGCGAGCAGTACTTC.

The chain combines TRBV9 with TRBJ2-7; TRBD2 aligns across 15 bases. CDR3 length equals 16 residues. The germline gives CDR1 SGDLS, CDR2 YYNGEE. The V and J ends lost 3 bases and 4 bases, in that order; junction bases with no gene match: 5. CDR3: CASSAGLAGGIYEQYF. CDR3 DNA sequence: TGTGCCAGCAGCGCGGGACTAGCGGGAGGAATATACGAGCAGTACTTC.

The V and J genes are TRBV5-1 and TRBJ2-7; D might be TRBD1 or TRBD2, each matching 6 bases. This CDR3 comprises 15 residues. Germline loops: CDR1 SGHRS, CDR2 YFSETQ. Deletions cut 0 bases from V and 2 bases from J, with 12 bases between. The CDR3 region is CASSLGLGGPYEQYF. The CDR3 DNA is TGCGCCAGCAGCTTGGGATTGGGGGGCCCCTACGAGCAGTACTTC.

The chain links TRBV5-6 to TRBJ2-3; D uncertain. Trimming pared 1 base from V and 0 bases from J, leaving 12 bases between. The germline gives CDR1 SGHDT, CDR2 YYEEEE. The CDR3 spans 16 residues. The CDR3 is CASSLKLPASTDTQYF. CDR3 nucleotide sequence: TGTGCCAGCAGCTTGAAACTGCCGGCTAGCACAGATACGCAGTATTTT.

CDR3 protein: CSVGAGTPYNEQFF. The CDR3 DNA reads as TGCAGCGTTGGAGCGGGGACCCCCTACAATGAGCAGTTCTTC. The chain uses TRBV29-1 and TRBJ2-1; TRBD2 aligns across 7 bases. The CDR3 extends over 14 amino acids. With V trimmed by 4 bases and J by 2 bases, 5 bases remained unmatched. Germline values: CDR1 SQVTM, CDR2 ANQGSEA.

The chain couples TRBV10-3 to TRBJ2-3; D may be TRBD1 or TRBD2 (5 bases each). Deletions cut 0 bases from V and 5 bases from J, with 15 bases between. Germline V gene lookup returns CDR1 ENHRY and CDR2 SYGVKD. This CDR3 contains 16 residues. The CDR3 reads CAISESTGAYGDTQYF. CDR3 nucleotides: TGTGCCATCAGTGAGTCGACCGGGGCCTATGGAGATACGCAGTATTTT.

The CDR3 region has the DNA TGCGCCAGCAGCTTGGCGCAGGGTGGAGGCGAGCAGTACTTC. Translation gives CASSLAQGGGEQYF. The gene calls are TRBV5-1 and TRBJ2-5; either TRBD1 or TRBD2 may fit D (5 bases each). The assigned J gene may be wrong: the sequence end matches TRBJ2-7 better. The germline V gene encodes CDR1 SGHRS and CDR2 YFSETQ. CDR3 length equals 14 residues.

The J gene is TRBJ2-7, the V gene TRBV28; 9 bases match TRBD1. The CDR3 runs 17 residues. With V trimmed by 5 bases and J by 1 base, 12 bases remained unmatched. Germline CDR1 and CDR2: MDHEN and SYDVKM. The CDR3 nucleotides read TGTGCCAGCAGTCTCTACAGGGGGCAAACCCTTTCCTACGAGCAGTACTTC. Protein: CASSLYRGQTLSYEQYF. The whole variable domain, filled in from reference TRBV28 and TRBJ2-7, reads DVKVTQSSRYLVKRTGEKVFLECVQDMDHENMFWYRQDPGLGLRLIYFSYDVKMKEKGDIPEGYSVSREKKERFSLILESASTNQTSMYLCASSLYRGQTLSYEQYFGPGTRLTVT.

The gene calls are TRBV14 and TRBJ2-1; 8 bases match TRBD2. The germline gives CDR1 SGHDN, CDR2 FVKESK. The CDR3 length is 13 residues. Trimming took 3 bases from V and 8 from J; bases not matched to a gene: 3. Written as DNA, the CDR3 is TGTGCCAGCAGCCACGGCGGGGGGTATGAGCAGTTCTTC. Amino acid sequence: CASSHGGGYEQFF. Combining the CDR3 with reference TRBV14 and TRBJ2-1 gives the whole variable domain EAGVTQFPSHSVIEKGQTVTLRCDPISGHDNLYWYRRVMGKEIKFLLHFVKESKQDESGMPNNRFLAERTGGTYSTLKVQPAELEDSGVYFCASSHGGGYEQFFGPGTRLTVL.

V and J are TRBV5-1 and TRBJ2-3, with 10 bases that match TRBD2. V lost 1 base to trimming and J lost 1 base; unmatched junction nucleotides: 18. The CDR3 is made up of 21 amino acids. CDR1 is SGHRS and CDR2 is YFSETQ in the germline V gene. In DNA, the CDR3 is TGCGCCAGCAGCTTGAGTGTAGTGGAAGCGGGAGGGCCGGGGGGCACAGATACGCAGTATTTT. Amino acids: CASSLSVVEAGGPGGTDTQYF.

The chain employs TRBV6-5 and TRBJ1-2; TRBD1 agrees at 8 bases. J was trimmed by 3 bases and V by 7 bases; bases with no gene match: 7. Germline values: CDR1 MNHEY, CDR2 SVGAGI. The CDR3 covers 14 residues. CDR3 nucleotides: TGTGCCAGCAAGGCCGGACAGGGTTACTATGGCTACACCTTC. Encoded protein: CASKAGQGYYGYTF.

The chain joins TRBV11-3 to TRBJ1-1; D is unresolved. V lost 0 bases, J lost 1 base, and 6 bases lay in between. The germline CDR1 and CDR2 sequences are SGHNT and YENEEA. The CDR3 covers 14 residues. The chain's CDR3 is CASSLEGENTEAFF. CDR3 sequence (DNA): TGTGCCAGCAGCTTAGAGGGAGAGAACACTGAAGCTTTCTTT.

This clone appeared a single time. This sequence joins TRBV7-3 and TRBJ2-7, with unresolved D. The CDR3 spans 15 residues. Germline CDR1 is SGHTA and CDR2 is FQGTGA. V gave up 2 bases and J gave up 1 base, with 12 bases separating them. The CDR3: CASSLLRNRSYEQYF. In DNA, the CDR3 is TGTGCCAGCAGCTTACTTAGAAATAGGTCCTACGAGCAGTACTTC.

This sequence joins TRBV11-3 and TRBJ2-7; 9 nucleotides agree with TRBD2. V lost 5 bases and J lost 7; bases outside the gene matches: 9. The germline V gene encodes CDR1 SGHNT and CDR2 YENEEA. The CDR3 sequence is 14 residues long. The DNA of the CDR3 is TGTGCCAGCAGCCAAGCGCGCGGGGGGGGAGAGCAGTACTTC. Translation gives CASSQARGGGEQYF.

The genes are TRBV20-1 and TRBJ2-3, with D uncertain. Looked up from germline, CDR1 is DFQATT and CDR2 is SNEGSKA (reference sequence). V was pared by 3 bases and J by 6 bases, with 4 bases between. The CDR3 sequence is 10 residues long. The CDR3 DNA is TGCAGTGCTAGTTCTGATACGCAGTATTTT. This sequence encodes CSASSDTQYF.

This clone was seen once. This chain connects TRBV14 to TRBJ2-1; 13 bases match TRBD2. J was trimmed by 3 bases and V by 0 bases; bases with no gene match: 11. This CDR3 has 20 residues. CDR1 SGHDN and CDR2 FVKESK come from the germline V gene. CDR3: CASSQDPGTSGTADYNEQFF. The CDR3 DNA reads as TGTGCCAGCAGCCAAGATCCCGGGACTAGCGGGACCGCGGACTACAATGAGCAGTTCTTC.

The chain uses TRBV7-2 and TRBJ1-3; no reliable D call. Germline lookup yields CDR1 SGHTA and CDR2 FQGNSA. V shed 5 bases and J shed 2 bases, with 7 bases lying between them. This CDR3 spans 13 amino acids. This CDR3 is CASSPGPGNTIYF. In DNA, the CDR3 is TGTGCCAGCAGCCCCGGACCTGGAAACACCATATATTTT.

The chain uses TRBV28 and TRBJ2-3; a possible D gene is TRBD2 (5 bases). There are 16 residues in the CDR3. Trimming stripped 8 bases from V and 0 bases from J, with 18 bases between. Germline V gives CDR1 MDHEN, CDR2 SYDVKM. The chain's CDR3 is CASRPAPGFSTDTQYF. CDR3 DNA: TGTGCCAGCCGCCCCGCCCCGGGGTTTAGCACAGATACGCAGTATTTT.

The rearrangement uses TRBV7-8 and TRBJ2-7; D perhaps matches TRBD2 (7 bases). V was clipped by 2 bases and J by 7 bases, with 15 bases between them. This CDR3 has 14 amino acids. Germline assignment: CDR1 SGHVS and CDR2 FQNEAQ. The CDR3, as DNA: TGTGCCAGCAGCTTATCTGGGGGGGCTCGGGAGCAGTACTTC. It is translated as CASSLSGGAREQYF.

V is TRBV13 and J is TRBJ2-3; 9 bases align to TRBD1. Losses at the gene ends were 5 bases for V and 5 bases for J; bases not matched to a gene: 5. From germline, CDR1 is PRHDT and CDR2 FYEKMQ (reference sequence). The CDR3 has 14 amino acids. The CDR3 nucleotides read TGTGCCAGCAGCATTCTGGACAGGGGAGATACGCAGTATTTT. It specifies CASSILDRGDTQYF.

The CDR3 is CASSQDRGSTEAFF. DNA of the CDR3: TGCGCCAGCAGCCAAGACAGGGGATCTACTGAAGCTTTCTTT. This rearrangement joins TRBV4-1 to TRBJ1-1; D is perhaps TRBD1 (6 bases). The V and J ends lost 0 bases and 5 bases respectively, with 10 bases between them. Germline V CDR1 and CDR2: MGHRA, YSYEKL. The CDR3 length is 14 residues.

The CDR3 DNA sequence: TGCGCCAGCAGCTTGGAAGGCGGGCTGAGCACAGATACGCAGTATTTT. Amino acid sequence: CASSLEGGLSTDTQYF. This sequence joins TRBV5-1 and TRBJ2-3; TRBD2 might be the D (5 bases). The germline V gene has CDR1 SGHRS and CDR2 YFSETQ. V was shortened by 0 bases and J by 0 bases, with 11 bases between the two germline ends. The CDR3 runs 16 residues.